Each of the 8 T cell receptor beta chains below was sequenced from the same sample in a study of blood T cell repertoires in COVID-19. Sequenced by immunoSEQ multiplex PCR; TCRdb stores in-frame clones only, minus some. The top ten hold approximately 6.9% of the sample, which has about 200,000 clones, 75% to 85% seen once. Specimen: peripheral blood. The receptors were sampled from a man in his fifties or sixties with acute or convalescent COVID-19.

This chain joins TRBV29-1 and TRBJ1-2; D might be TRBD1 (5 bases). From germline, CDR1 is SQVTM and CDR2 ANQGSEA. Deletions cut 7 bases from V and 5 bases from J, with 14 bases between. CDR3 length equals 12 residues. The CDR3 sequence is CSGRDGTYGYTF. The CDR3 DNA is TGCAGCGGGAGGGACGGGACTTATGGCTACACCTTC.

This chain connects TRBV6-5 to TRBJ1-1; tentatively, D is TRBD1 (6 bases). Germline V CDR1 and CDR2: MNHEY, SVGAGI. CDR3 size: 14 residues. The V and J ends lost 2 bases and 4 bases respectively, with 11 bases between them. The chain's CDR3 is CASSYPDRITEAFF. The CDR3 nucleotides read TGTGCCAGCAGTTACCCCGACAGGATCACTGAAGCTTTCTTT.

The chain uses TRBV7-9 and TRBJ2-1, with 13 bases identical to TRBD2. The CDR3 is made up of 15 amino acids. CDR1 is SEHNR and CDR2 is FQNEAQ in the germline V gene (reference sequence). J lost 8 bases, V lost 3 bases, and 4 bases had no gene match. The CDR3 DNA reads TGTGCCAGCAGCTTGGCGGGACTAGCGGGGTATGAGCAGTTCTTC. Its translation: CASSLAGLAGYEQFF.

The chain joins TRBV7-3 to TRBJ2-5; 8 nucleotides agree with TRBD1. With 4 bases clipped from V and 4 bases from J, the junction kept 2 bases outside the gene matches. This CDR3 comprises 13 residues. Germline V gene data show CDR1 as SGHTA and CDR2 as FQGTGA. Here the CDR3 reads CASSSTGAETQYF. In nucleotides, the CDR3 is TGTGCCAGCAGCTCGACAGGGGCAGAGACCCAGTACTTC.

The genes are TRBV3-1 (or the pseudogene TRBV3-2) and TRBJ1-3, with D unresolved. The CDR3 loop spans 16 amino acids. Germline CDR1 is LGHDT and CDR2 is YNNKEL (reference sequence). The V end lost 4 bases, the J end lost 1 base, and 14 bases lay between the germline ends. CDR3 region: CASSRRGQSSGNTIYF. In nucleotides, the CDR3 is TGTGCCAGCAGCCGTCGCGGGCAATCGTCTGGAAACACCATATATTTT.

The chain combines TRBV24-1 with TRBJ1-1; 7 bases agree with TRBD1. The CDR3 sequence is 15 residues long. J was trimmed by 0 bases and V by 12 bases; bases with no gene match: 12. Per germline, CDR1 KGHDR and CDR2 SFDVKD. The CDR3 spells CAALLGGQLNTEAFF. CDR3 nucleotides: TGTGCCGCACTTTTAGGGGGACAGCTGAACACTGAAGCTTTCTTT.

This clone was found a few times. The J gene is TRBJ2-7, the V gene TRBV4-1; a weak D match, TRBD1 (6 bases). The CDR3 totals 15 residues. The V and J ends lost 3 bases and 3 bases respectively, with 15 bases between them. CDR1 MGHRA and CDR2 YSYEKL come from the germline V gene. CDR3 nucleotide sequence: TGCGCCAGCAGCCAGGACTCGGGACAATACTACGAGCAGTACTTC. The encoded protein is CASSQDSGQYYEQYF.

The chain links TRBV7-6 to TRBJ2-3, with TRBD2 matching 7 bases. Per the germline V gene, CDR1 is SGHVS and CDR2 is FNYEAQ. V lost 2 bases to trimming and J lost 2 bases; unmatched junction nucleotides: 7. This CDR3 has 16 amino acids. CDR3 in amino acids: CASSLFQRGTTDTQYF. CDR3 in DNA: TGTGCCAGCAGCTTATTCCAGCGGGGAACCACAGATACGCAGTATTTT.